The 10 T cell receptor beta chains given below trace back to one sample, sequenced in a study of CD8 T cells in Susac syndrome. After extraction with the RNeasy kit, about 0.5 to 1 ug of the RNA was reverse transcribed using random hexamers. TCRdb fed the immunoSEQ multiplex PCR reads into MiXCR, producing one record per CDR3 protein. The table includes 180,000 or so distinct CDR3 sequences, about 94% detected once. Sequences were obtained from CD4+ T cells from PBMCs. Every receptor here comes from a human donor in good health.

CDR3 protein: CASRGTPTGELFF. The CDR3 DNA is TGTGCCAGCAGGGGGACTCCCACCGGGGAGCTGTTTTTT. The rearrangement uses TRBV6-5 and TRBJ2-2; D possibly corresponds to TRBD2 (6 bases). Trimming cost V 6 bases and J 4 bases, with 9 bases left between them. CDR1 MNHEY and CDR2 SVGAGI come from the germline V gene. The CDR3 consists of 13 residues.

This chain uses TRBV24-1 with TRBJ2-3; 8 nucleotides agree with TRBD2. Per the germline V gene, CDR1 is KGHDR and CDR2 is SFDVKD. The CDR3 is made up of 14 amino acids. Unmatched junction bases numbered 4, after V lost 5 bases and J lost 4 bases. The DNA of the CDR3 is TGTGCCACCAGTGTTGCAGCGGGAGCAGATACGCAGTATTTT. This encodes CATSVAAGADTQYF.

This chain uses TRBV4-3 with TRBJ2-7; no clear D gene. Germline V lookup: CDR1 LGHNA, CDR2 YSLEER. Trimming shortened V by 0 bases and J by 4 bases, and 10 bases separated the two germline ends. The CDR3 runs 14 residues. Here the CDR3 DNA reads TGCGCCAGCAGCCAAGACCTATCTAGGTACGAGCAGTACTTC. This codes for CASSQDLSRYEQYF.

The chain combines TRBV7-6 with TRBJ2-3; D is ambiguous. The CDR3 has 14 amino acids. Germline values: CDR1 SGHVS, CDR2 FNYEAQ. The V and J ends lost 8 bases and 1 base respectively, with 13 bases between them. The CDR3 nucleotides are TGTGCCAGCTTGGGTCGGTCCCGCACAGATACGCAGTATTTT. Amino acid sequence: CASLGRSRTDTQYF.

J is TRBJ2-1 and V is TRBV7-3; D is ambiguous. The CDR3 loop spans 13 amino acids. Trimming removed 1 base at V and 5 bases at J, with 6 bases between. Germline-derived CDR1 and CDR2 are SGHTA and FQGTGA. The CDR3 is CASSLSVDNEQFF. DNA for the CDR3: TGTGCCAGCAGCTTAAGTGTGGACAATGAGCAGTTCTTC.

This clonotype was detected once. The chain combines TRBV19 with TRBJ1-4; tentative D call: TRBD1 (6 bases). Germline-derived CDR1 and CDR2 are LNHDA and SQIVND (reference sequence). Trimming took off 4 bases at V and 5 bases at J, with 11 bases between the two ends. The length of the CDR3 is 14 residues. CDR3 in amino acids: CASSTRTGNEKLFF. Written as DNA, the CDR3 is TGTGCCAGTAGTACCCGAACAGGGAATGAAAAACTGTTTTTT.

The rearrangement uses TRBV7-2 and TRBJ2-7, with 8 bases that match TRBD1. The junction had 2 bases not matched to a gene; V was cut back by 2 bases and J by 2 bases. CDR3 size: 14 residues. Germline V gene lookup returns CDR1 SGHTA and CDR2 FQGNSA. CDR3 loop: CASSLMTGAYEQYF. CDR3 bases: TGTGCCAGCAGCTTAATGACAGGGGCCTACGAGCAGTACTTC. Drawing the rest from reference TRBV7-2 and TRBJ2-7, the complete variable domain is GAGVSQSPSNKVTEKGKDVELRCDPISGHTALYWYRQSLGQGLEFLIYFQGNSAPDKSGLPSDRFSAERTGGSVSTLTIQRTQQEDSAVYLCASSLMTGAYEQYFGPGTRLTVT.

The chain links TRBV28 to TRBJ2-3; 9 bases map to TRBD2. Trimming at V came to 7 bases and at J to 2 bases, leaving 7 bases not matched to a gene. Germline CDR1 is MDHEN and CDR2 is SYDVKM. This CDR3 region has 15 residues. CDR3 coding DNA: TGTGCCAGCACCCCGACTAGCGGAACCACAGATACGCAGTATTTT. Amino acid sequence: CASTPTSGTTDTQYF.

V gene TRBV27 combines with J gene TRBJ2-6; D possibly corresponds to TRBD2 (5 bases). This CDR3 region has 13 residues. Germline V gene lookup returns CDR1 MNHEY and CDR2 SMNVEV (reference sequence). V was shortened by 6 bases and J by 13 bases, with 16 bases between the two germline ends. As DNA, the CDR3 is TGTGCCAGCAGGGGGATAGGACGGGGTGTCCTGACTTTC. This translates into CASRGIGRGVLTF.

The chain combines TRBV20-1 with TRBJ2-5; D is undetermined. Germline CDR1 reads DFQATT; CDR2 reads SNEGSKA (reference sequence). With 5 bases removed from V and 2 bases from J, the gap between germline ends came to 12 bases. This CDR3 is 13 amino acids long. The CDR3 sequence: CSARRQQQETQYF. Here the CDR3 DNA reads TGCAGTGCTCGCCGTCAACAGCAAGAGACCCAGTACTTC.